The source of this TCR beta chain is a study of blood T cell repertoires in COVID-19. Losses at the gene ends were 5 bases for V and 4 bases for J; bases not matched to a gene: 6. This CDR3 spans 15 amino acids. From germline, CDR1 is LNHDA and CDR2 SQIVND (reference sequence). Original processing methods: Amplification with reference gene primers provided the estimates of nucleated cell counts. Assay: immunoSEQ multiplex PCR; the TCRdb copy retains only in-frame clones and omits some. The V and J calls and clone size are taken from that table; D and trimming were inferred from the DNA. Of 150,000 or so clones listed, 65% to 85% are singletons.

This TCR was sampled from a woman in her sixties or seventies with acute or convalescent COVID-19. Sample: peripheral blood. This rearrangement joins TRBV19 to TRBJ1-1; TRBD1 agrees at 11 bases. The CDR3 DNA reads TGTGCCAGTAGTTTCCTCGGGACAGGGGGCACTGAAGCTTTCTTT. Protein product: CASSFLGTGGTEAFF.